The rows below give T cell receptor beta chains drawn from one sample of a study of response to subunit inactivated influenza vaccine. TCRdb recomputed calls from the RT-PCR reads with MiXCR, one row per CDR3 protein. This table holds 290,000 or so distinct CDR3 sequences, over 20% found once. The source material was PBMCs from blood, sampled less than 22 months after vaccination. The receptors come from a man aged 50 to 69 who received an inactivated influenza vaccine. CDR3s include the opening cysteine and the closing phenylalanine or tryptophan. Fields, in order: V gene, D gene, J gene, clone size, CDR3 protein, CDR3 DNA. The D gene is left open where the match is weak. Only part of the rows carry a size: once, few, many, or a class if the clone is expanded.

v_gene: TRBV12-3/TRBV12-4; d_gene: TRBD1; j_gene: TRBJ1-2; abundance: NA; CDR3aa: CASSPTGGGLLLNYGYTF; CDR3nt: TGTGCCAGCAGTCCAACAGGGGGCGGCCTACTTTTAAACTATGGCTACACCTTC
v_gene: TRBV7-2; d_gene: TRBD1; j_gene: TRBJ2-7; abundance: NA; CDR3aa: CASSLGGTAYEQYF; CDR3nt: TGTGCCAGCAGCTTAGGAGGGACAGCTTACGAGCAGTACTTC
v_gene: TRBV10-1; d_gene: NA; j_gene: TRBJ1-4; abundance: NA; CDR3aa: CASQDGGTNEKLFF; CDR3nt: TGCGCCAGCCAAGACGGGGGAACTAATGAAAAACTGTTTTTT
v_gene: TRBV24-1; d_gene: TRBD2; j_gene: TRBJ2-3; abundance: few; CDR3aa: CATSDRAGGTDTQYF; CDR3nt: TGTGCCACCAGTGACCGGGCGGGGGGAACAGATACGCAGTATTTT
v_gene: TRBV25-1; d_gene: NA; j_gene: TRBJ1-2; abundance: many; CDR3aa: CASSGDGYTF; CDR3nt: TGTGCCAGCAGTGGGGATGGCTACACCTTC
v_gene: TRBV12-3/TRBV12-4; d_gene: TRBD2; j_gene: TRBJ2-4; abundance: few; CDR3aa: CASGYSGGADIQYF; CDR3nt: TGTGCCAGCGGATATAGCGGGGGGGCTGACATTCAGTACTTC
v_gene: TRBV5-1; d_gene: NA; j_gene: TRBJ2-1; abundance: few; CDR3aa: CASRATRGEQFF; CDR3nt: TGCGCCAGCAGGGCTACGAGGGGTGAGCAGTTCTTC
v_gene: TRBV6-2/TRBV6-3; d_gene: NA; j_gene: TRBJ2-1; abundance: NA; CDR3aa: CASSYSNEQFF; CDR3nt: TGTGCCAGCAGCTACAGTAATGAGCAGTTCTTC
v_gene: TRBV20-1; d_gene: NA; j_gene: TRBJ1-3; abundance: few; CDR3aa: CSASSPGFSIYF; CDR3nt: TGCAGTGCTAGTTCACCGGGGTTTTCCATATATTTT
v_gene: TRBV7-2; d_gene: TRBD1; j_gene: TRBJ1-6; abundance: few; CDR3aa: CASSSKQGAPYNSPLHF; CDR3nt: TGTGCCAGCAGCTCAAAACAGGGGGCTCCCTATAATTCACCCCTCCACTTT
v_gene: TRBV5-1; d_gene: NA; j_gene: TRBJ1-4; abundance: many; CDR3aa: CASSLGGTREKLFF; CDR3nt: TGCGCCAGCAGCTTGGGAGGTACACGTGAAAAACTGTTTTTT
v_gene: TRBV28; d_gene: NA; j_gene: TRBJ2-5; abundance: few; CDR3aa: CASSLSSAGPETQYF; CDR3nt: TGTGCCAGCAGTTTATCTTCTGCAGGGCCAGAGACCCAGTACTTC
v_gene: TRBV24-1; d_gene: NA; j_gene: TRBJ2-1; abundance: NA; CDR3aa: CATSDLPGASDNEQFF; CDR3nt: TGTGCCACCAGTGATTTACCCGGGGCAAGCGACAATGAGCAGTTCTTC
v_gene: TRBV4-1; d_gene: NA; j_gene: TRBJ1-6; abundance: few; CDR3aa: CASSAGELGYSPLHF; CDR3nt: TGCGCCAGCAGCGCAGGGGAATTGGGCTATTCACCCCTCCACTTT
v_gene: TRBV20-1; d_gene: NA; j_gene: TRBJ2-7; abundance: many; CDR3aa: CSARDTSGLNTYEQYF; CDR3nt: TGCAGTGCTCGGGATACCTCGGGACTGAACACCTACGAGCAGTACTTC
v_gene: TRBV12-3/TRBV12-4; d_gene: NA; j_gene: TRBJ1-1; abundance: NA; CDR3aa: CASSPRGWNTEAFF; CDR3nt: TGTGCCAGCAGCCCCAGGGGTTGGAACACTGAAGCTTTCTTT
v_gene: TRBV24-1; d_gene: NA; j_gene: TRBJ2-1; abundance: few; CDR3aa: CATSAGVNEQFF; CDR3nt: TGTGCCACCAGTGCCGGAGTCAATGAGCAGTTCTTC
v_gene: TRBV6-1; d_gene: NA; j_gene: TRBJ1-6; abundance: NA; CDR3aa: CASSEGGPPLHF; CDR3nt: TGTGCCAGCAGTGAGGGGGGCCCACCCCTCCACTTT
v_gene: TRBV10-3; d_gene: TRBD2; j_gene: TRBJ2-1; abundance: NA; CDR3aa: CAISESGGSLYNEQFF; CDR3nt: TGTGCCATCAGTGAGTCCGGCGGGAGTCTCTACAATGAGCAGTTCTTC
v_gene: TRBV5-1; d_gene: TRBD1; j_gene: TRBJ2-2; abundance: many; CDR3aa: CASSSSPTGGAAGELFF; CDR3nt: TGCGCCAGCAGCTCGAGCCCGACAGGGGGCGCGGCCGGGGAGCTGTTTTTT
v_gene: TRBV5-1; d_gene: NA; j_gene: TRBJ1-6; abundance: NA; CDR3aa: CASSLALAGYNSPLHF; CDR3nt: TGCGCCAGCAGCTTGGCATTGGCAGGGTATAATTCACCCCTCCACTTT
v_gene: TRBV3-1; d_gene: NA; j_gene: TRBJ1-6; abundance: few; CDR3aa: CASSQGGDNSPLHF; CDR3nt: TGTGCCAGCAGCCAAGGAGGGGATAATTCACCCCTCCACTTT
v_gene: TRBV4-2; d_gene: TRBD1; j_gene: TRBJ2-3; abundance: NA; CDR3aa: CASSPKGGQGAEDTQYF; CDR3nt: TGTGCCAGCAGCCCCAAAGGGGGACAGGGGGCTGAAGATACGCAGTATTTT
v_gene: TRBV20-1; d_gene: NA; j_gene: TRBJ1-5; abundance: few; CDR3aa: CSARVRGQFSNQPQHF; CDR3nt: TGCAGTGCTAGGGTCCGGGGACAATTTAGCAATCAGCCCCAGCATTTT
v_gene: TRBV7-2; d_gene: NA; j_gene: TRBJ2-7; abundance: NA; CDR3aa: CASSFVQGIHYEQYF; CDR3nt: TGTGCCAGCAGCTTCGTTCAGGGTATTCACTACGAGCAGTACTTC
v_gene: TRBV7-9; d_gene: NA; j_gene: TRBJ2-1; abundance: few; CDR3aa: CASSATGLGAGTTTF; CDR3nt: TGTGCCAGCAGCGCGACAGGGTTGGGAGCTGGGACTACGACCTTC
v_gene: TRBV5-1; d_gene: TRBD1; j_gene: TRBJ2-7; abundance: few; CDR3aa: CASSLGQGTGNRRQYF; CDR3nt: TGCGCCAGCAGCTTGGGGCAAGGGACAGGGAACCGACGGCAGTACTTC
v_gene: TRBV30; d_gene: NA; j_gene: TRBJ1-5; abundance: many; CDR3aa: CAWSAGGLNQPQHF; CDR3nt: TGTGCCTGGAGTGCCGGGGGCCTGAATCAGCCCCAGCATTTT
v_gene: TRBV6-1; d_gene: NA; j_gene: TRBJ2-7; abundance: NA; CDR3aa: CASSPVQGPYEQYF; CDR3nt: TGTGCCAGCAGCCCCGTCCAGGGCCCCTACGAGCAGTACTTC
v_gene: TRBV20-1; d_gene: NA; j_gene: TRBJ2-1; abundance: few; CDR3aa: CSASSTHYNEQFF; CDR3nt: TGCAGTGCTAGTTCCACACATTACAATGAGCAGTTCTTC
v_gene: TRBV28; d_gene: TRBD2; j_gene: TRBJ2-7; abundance: NA; CDR3aa: CASSFSLAGSSYEQYF; CDR3nt: TGTGCCAGCAGTTTCTCGTTAGCGGGCAGCTCCTACGAGCAGTACTTC
v_gene: TRBV7-9; d_gene: TRBD1; j_gene: TRBJ1-6; abundance: few; CDR3aa: CASSLTDRAALHF; CDR3nt: TGTGCCAGCAGCTTAACCGACAGGGCGGCCCTCCACTTT
v_gene: TRBV5-1; d_gene: NA; j_gene: TRBJ1-1; abundance: many; CDR3aa: CASSFAGWGEAFF; CDR3nt: TGCGCCAGCAGCTTTGCGGGATGGGGTGAAGCTTTCTTT
v_gene: TRBV7-2; d_gene: NA; j_gene: TRBJ2-3; abundance: NA; CDR3aa: CASSLGPGDTQYF; CDR3nt: TGTGCCAGCAGCTTAGGCCCGGGGGATACGCAGTATTTT
v_gene: TRBV6-1; d_gene: TRBD2; j_gene: TRBJ2-1; abundance: few; CDR3aa: CATLAGGPPYNEQFF; CDR3nt: TGTGCCACACTAGCGGGAGGGCCACCCTACAATGAGCAGTTCTTC
v_gene: TRBV5-5; d_gene: TRBD1; j_gene: TRBJ1-3; abundance: few; CDR3aa: CASSFSGQRSSGNTIYF; CDR3nt: TGTGCCAGCAGCTTTTCGGGACAGAGAAGCTCTGGAAACACCATATATTTT
v_gene: TRBV6-1; d_gene: TRBD1; j_gene: TRBJ2-7; abundance: NA; CDR3aa: CASSIGQGPAYEQYF; CDR3nt: TGTGCCAGCAGTATTGGACAGGGACCGGCCTACGAGCAGTACTTC
v_gene: TRBV20-1; d_gene: NA; j_gene: TRBJ1-1; abundance: NA; CDR3aa: CSASGGFTEAFF; CDR3nt: TGCAGTGCTAGTGGGGGATTCACTGAAGCTTTCTTT
v_gene: TRBV28; d_gene: NA; j_gene: TRBJ2-6; abundance: many; CDR3aa: CASSSSGVRRSGANVLTF; CDR3nt: TGTGCCAGCAGCTCCTCCGGGGTCCGGCGGTCTGGGGCCAACGTCCTGACTTTC
v_gene: TRBV20-1; d_gene: TRBD2; j_gene: TRBJ2-1; abundance: NA; CDR3aa: CSANLVSGGSGNEQFF; CDR3nt: TGCAGTGCTAATCTTGTTAGCGGGGGCTCCGGGAATGAGCAGTTCTTC
v_gene: TRBV29-1; d_gene: NA; j_gene: TRBJ2-2; abundance: NA; CDR3aa: CSVDGTAGELFF; CDR3nt: TGCAGCGTTGATGGTACGGCCGGGGAGCTGTTTTTT
v_gene: TRBV19; d_gene: NA; j_gene: TRBJ2-6; abundance: NA; CDR3aa: CASSILGAGTNVLTF; CDR3nt: TGTGCCAGTAGTATTTTGGGAGCTGGTACCAACGTCCTGACTTTC
v_gene: TRBV11-2; d_gene: NA; j_gene: TRBJ2-3; abundance: many; CDR3aa: CASSLDSGADTQYF; CDR3nt: TGTGCCAGCAGCTTAGATTCAGGGGCAGATACGCAGTATTTT
v_gene: TRBV7-2; d_gene: NA; j_gene: TRBJ2-3; abundance: NA; CDR3aa: CASSLYLIGGAQYF; CDR3nt: TGTGCCAGCAGCCTATACCTAATAGGAGGGGCGCAGTATTTT
v_gene: TRBV20-1; d_gene: NA; j_gene: TRBJ1-2; abundance: many; CDR3aa: CSARDLRRGYTF; CDR3nt: TGCAGTGCTAGAGATCTTCGGCGCGGCTACACCTTC
v_gene: TRBV5-1; d_gene: NA; j_gene: TRBJ1-1; abundance: NA; CDR3aa: CASSLGPGSYGDNTEAFF; CDR3nt: TGCGCCAGCAGCTTGGGACCCGGATCTTACGGCGACAACACTGAAGCTTTCTTT
v_gene: TRBV12-3/TRBV12-4; d_gene: TRBD1; j_gene: TRBJ1-1; abundance: NA; CDR3aa: CASSLQGVGYTEAFF; CDR3nt: TGTGCCAGCAGTTTACAGGGGGTTGGTTACACTGAAGCTTTCTTT
v_gene: TRBV5-4; d_gene: NA; j_gene: TRBJ2-1; abundance: few; CDR3aa: CASSLGTSFSYNEQFF; CDR3nt: TGTGCCAGCAGCTTGGGCACTAGTTTCTCCTACAATGAGCAGTTCTTC
v_gene: TRBV5-1; d_gene: TRBD2; j_gene: TRBJ2-3; abundance: NA; CDR3aa: CASSLLKLAGPDTQYF; CDR3nt: TGCGCCAGCAGCTTGCTTAAACTAGCGGGCCCAGATACGCAGTATTTT
v_gene: TRBV4-2; d_gene: NA; j_gene: TRBJ2-4; abundance: NA; CDR3aa: CASSQVEGKNIQYF; CDR3nt: TGTGCCAGCAGCCAAGTTGAGGGCAAAAACATTCAGTACTTC
v_gene: TRBV21-1; d_gene: NA; j_gene: TRBJ1-6; abundance: NA; CDR3aa: CASSKDAPFHSSYNSPLHF; CDR3nt: TGTGCCAGCAGCAAAGACGCCCCCTTCCATAGCTCCTATAATTCACCCCTCCACTTT
v_gene: TRBV12-3/TRBV12-4; d_gene: TRBD2; j_gene: TRBJ2-1; abundance: NA; CDR3aa: CASSFSGGNNEQFF; CDR3nt: TGTGCCAGCAGTTTTAGCGGGGGGAACAATGAGCAGTTCTTC
v_gene: TRBV23-1; d_gene: TRBD2; j_gene: TRBJ2-5; abundance: few; CDR3aa: CASSQSVGGRRQETQYF; CDR3nt: TGCGCCAGCAGTCAATCTGTGGGAGGGAGAAGGCAAGAGACCCAGTACTTC
v_gene: TRBV29-1; d_gene: TRBD2; j_gene: TRBJ2-3; abundance: few; CDR3aa: CSVGRGAPDTQYF; CDR3nt: TGCAGCGTGGGGCGGGGGGCCCCAGATACGCAGTATTTT